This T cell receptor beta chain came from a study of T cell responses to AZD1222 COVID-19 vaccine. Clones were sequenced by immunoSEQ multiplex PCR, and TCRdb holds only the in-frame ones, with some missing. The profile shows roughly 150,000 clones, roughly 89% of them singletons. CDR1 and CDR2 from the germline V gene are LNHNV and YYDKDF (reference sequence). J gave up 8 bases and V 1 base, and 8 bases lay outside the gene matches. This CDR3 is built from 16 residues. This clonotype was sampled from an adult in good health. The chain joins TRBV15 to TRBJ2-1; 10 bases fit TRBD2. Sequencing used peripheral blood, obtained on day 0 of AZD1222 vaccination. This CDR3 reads CATSRGTSGFLDEQFF. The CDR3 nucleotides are TGTGCCACCAGCAGAGGGACTAGCGGTTTTTTGGATGAGCAGTTCTTC. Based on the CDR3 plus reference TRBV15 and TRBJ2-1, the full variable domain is DAMVIQNPRYQVTQFGKPVTLSCSQTLNHNVMYWYQQKSSQAPKLLFHYYDKDFNNEADTPDNFQSRRPNTSFCFLDIRSPGLGDTAMYLCATSRGTSGFLDEQFFGPGTRLTVL.